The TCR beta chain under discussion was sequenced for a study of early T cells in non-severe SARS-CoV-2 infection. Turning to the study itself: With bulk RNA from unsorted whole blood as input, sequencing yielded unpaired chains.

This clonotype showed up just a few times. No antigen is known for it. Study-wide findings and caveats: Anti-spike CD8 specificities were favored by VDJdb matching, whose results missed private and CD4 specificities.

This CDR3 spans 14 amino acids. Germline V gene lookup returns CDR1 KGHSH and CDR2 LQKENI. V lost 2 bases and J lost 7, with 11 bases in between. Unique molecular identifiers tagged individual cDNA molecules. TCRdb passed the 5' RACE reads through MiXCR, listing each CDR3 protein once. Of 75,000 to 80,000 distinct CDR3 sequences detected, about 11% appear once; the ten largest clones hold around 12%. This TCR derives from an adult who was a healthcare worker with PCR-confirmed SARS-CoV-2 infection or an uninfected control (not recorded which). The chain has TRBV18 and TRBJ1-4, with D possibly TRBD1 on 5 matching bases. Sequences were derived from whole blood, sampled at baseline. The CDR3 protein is CASSPGAPSEKLFF. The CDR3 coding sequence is TGTGCCAGCTCACCAGGGGCGCCTAGTGAAAAACTGTTTTTT.